This record concerns one T cell receptor (beta chain) sequence. Using immunoSEQ multiplex PCR, the repertoire was profiled, and TCRdb retains in-frame clones only, with some absent. The sample has around 30,000 clones; approximately 84% are singletons. The entry originates in a study of PD-1 blockade in mismatch repair-deficient tumors. Germline V CDR1 and CDR2: SGHRS, YFSETQ. The CDR3 is made up of 15 amino acids. Trimming cost V 3 bases and J 5 bases; bases outside gene matches: 7. The TCR originated in an adult with mismatch repair-deficient cancer. This sample comprised PBMCs, obtained 6 to 7 weeks after starting pembrolizumab. This chain connects TRBV5-1 to TRBJ2-4; 8 bases agree with TRBD2. CDR3: CASSYGGALQNIQYF. Written as DNA, the CDR3 is TGCGCCAGCAGCTACGGGGGGGCCCTCCAAAACATTCAGTACTTC. Full variable domain (remainder filled in from reference TRBV5-1 and TRBJ2-4): KAGVTQTPRYLIKTRGQQVTLSCSPISGHRSVSWYQQTPGQGLQFLFEYFSETQRNKGNFPGRFSGRQFSNSRSEMNVSTLELGDSALYLCASSYGGALQNIQYFGAGTRLSVL.